Sequencing of this T cell receptor beta chain was carried out in a study of blood T cell repertoires in COVID-19. Study information: The United States, Italy and Spain provided the acute and convalescent COVID-19 samples. From T cells, B-cell-depleted T cells, or PBMCs came the material, which was cDNA or gDNA.

The CDR3 consists of 19 residues. Looked up from germline, CDR1 is SEHNR and CDR2 is FQNEAQ (reference sequence). The V gene end was trimmed by 10 bases and the J gene end by 3 bases; junction bases not matched to a gene: 23. Study processing details: Nucleated cell counts were estimated from reference gene primer amplification. Measured with immunoSEQ multiplex PCR; TCRdb has only the in-frame clones, and not every one. The DNA gave D and trimming, while V, J and clone size come from that table. This sample has about 220,000 clones, with roughly four fifths found just once. The rearrangement links TRBV7-9 to TRBJ2-7, with TRBD2 matching over 11 bases. Source material: peripheral blood. The TCR sequence derives from a woman aged 25-40 years who had recovered from COVID-19. CDR3 bases: TGTGCCACCGTCGGGGTAACGGAAGGACTAGCGGGCATGGGCTACGAGCAGTACTTC. Amino acid sequence: CATVGVTEGLAGMGYEQYF.